The entry that follows covers one T cell receptor (beta chain) sequence. Followed longitudinally, the Seattle patients had been enrolled during active infection. The sample comes from a study of blood T cell repertoires in COVID-19. The wider study: Sites across the United States, Italy and Spain contributed samples from acute and convalescent COVID-19. PBMCs, B-cell-depleted T cells, or T cells were the source of the cDNA or gDNA that made up the material.

Authors' methods: Estimation of nucleated cell counts was performed using reference gene primer amplification. Clones were sequenced by immunoSEQ multiplex PCR, and TCRdb holds only the in-frame ones, with some missing. That table gives V, J and clone size, and the DNA gave D and trimming. The table lists about 200,000 clones, approximately 78% of them singletons. Germline loops: CDR1 MNHEY, CDR2 SVGAGI. The CDR3 consists of 14 residues. The ends lost 4 bases at V and 2 bases at J; junction bases unmatched: 3. The sample taken for sequencing was peripheral blood. The receptor's source is a woman in her 70s with COVID-19, enrolled during active disease. The chain carries TRBV6-5 and TRBJ1-1, with TRBD1 matching 8 bases. CDR3 nucleotides: TGTGCCAGCAGTTCCGGACAGGGAAACACTGAAGCTTTCTTT. Translated: CASSSGQGNTEAFF.